This is a list of T cell receptor beta chains from one sample in a study of long-term antiretroviral therapy in people with HIV. Generated by immunoSEQ multiplex PCR, the TCRdb table keeps only in-frame clones and is missing some. The table includes about 15,000 clones, roughly 80% detected once. The source material was unsorted PBMCs, sampled less than 1.3 years before starting antiretroviral therapy. All receptors derive from a man in his thirties or forties with HIV. Each CDR3 is given with its conserved first and last residue. Each record gives: D gene, clone size, V gene, CDR3 protein. A D gene is named only where the DNA matches it firmly. Clone sizes are given selectively: once, few, many, or a class where the clone is expanded.

D: NA; size: NA; V: TRBV2; CDR3: CASSDEERGPPPNYGYTF
D: NA; size: NA; V: TRBV4-2; CDR3: CASSQDSLGTYEQYF
D: TRBD1; size: NA; V: TRBV4-3; CDR3: CASSQPGQGSMVTYNEQFF
D: NA; size: NA; V: TRBV5-1; CDR3: CASSFEGHLNTEAFF
D: NA; size: NA; V: TRBV6-1; CDR3: CASSERLDEQYF
D: NA; size: NA; V: TRBV2; CDR3: CASSDRVMNTEAFF
D: NA; size: NA; V: TRBV29-1; CDR3: CSVASGQETQYF
D: NA; size: NA; V: TRBV18; CDR3: CASSPWGLPLDTQYF
D: NA; size: NA; V: TRBV18; CDR3: CASSKDRITNTGELFF
D: TRBD1; size: NA; V: TRBV5-1; CDR3: CASSSEGQSNQPQHF
D: NA; size: NA; V: TRBV27; CDR3: CASSPSFGEKLFF
D: NA; size: NA; V: TRBV7-6; CDR3: CASSETLGIQYF
D: TRBD2; size: NA; V: TRBV4-3; CDR3: CASSQERRSLAGILYEQYF
D: TRBD2; size: NA; V: TRBV7-8; CDR3: CASNAAPSGGAGTDTQYF
D: NA; size: NA; V: TRBV7-9; CDR3: CASSLSSLAKENEQFF
D: TRBD2; size: few; V: TRBV6-5; CDR3: CASSSRLAGGNEQFF
D: TRBD2; size: NA; V: TRBV12-5; CDR3: CASGPGLAFSTDTQYF
D: TRBD2; size: NA; V: TRBV6-1; CDR3: CASAREAYEQYF